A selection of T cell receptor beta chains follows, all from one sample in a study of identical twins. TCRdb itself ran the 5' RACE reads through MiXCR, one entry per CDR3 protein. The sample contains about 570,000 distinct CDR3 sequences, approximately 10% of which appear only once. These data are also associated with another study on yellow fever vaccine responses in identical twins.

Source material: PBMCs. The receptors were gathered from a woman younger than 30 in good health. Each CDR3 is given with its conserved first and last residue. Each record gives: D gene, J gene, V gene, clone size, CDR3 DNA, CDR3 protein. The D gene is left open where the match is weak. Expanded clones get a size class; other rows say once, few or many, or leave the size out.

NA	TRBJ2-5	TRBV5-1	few	TGCGCCAGCAGCCCGGTTCTCGGACCCGGAGAGACCCAGTACTTC	CASSPVLGPGETQYF
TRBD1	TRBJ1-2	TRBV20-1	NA	TGCAGTGCCCTGACAGGGGGAGGCTATGGCTACACCTTC	CSALTGGGYGYTF
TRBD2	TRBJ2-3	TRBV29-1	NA	TGCAGCGTTGTACTAGCGGGATCTGCGGATACGCAGTATTTT	CSVVLAGSADTQYF
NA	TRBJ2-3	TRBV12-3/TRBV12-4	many	TGTGCCAGCAGTTTAGCCCAAAGCACAGATACGCAGTATTTT	CASSLAQSTDTQYF
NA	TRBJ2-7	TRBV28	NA	TGTGCCAGCAGTGTCCGGAGGGAGCAGTACTTC	CASSVRREQYF
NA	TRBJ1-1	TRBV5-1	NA	TGCGCCAGCACAATGGGGCAGAACACTGAAGCTTTCTTT	CASTMGQNTEAFF
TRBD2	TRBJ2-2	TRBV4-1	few	TGCGCCAGCAGCCAACCAATAGCGGGAGAGGGGACCGGGGAGCTGTTTTTT	CASSQPIAGEGTGELFF
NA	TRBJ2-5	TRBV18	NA	TGTGCCAGCTCACCATGGGGGTCGGGAGAAACCTCACAAGAGACCCAGTACTTC	CASSPWGSGETSQETQYF
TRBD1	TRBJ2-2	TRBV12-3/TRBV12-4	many	TGTGCCAGCAGTCCAACCCGACAGGGAGAGGCCGGGGAGCTGTTTTTT	CASSPTRQGEAGELFF
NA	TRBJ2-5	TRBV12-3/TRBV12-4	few	TGTGCCAGCGGACCGGGACCAGGGATAAAGACCCAGTACTTC	CASGPGPGIKTQYF
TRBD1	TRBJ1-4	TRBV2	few	TGTGCCAGCAGTGAACAGGACAGGGTGGACGGAAAACTGTTTTTT	CASSEQDRVDGKLFF
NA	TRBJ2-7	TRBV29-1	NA	TGCAGCGGGGGTGACTTAAGCTACGAGCAGTACTTC	CSGGDLSYEQYF
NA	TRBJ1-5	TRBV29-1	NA	TGCAGCGTTGGTCTGGCAGGGGGCAATCAGCCCCAGCATTTT	CSVGLAGGNQPQHF
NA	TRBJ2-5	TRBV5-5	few	TGTGCCAGCAGCTTGGTAGGGGGTTGGGAGACCCAGTACTTC	CASSLVGGWETQYF
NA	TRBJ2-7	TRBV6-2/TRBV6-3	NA	TGTGCCAGCAGTTACTCGAAGGACAGGCAGTACTTC	CASSYSKDRQYF
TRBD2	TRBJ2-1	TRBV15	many	TGTGCCACCAGCAGACCGATAGCGGGGGATTGGAATGAGCAGTTCTTC	CATSRPIAGDWNEQFF
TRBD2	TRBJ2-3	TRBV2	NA	TGTGCCAGCCTAGCGGGGGCGGCAGATACGCAGTATTTT	CASLAGAADTQYF
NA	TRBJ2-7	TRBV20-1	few	TGCAGTGCTTCACCGGGACCCCCGGGTGAGCAGTACTTC	CSASPGPPGEQYF
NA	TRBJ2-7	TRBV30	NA	TGTGCCTGGAGAGGGGTTTCCTACGAGCAGTACTTC	CAWRGVSYEQYF
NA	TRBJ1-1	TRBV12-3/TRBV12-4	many	TGTGCCAGCACTAGAGGGAACACTGAAGCTTTCTTT	CASTRGNTEAFF
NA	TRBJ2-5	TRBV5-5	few	TGTGCCAGCAGCCATCAGGGGTTTGAGACCCAGTACTTC	CASSHQGFETQYF
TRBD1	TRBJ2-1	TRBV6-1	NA	TGTGCCAGCAGTGAAAGGACAGGGGGCGCCTACAATGAGCAGTTCTTC	CASSERTGGAYNEQFF
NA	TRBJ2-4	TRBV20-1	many	TGCAGTGCCCCGGCCGGGGCCAAAAACATTCAGTACTTC	CSAPAGAKNIQYF
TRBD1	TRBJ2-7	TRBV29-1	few	TGCAGCGTTTACAGGACAGGGGGCTCCTACGAGCAGTACTTC	CSVYRTGGSYEQYF
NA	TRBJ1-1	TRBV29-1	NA	TGCAGCGTTGAAACGACAGGAAACACTGAAGCTTTCTTT	CSVETTGNTEAFF
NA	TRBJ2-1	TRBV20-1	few	TGCAGTGCTAGAGATAATAGACTCCTTGTGGTGGAGCAGTTCTTC	CSARDNRLLVVEQFF
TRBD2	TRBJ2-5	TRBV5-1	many	TGCGCCAGCAGCCGCACGGGGGGTGAAGAGACCCAGTACTTC	CASSRTGGEETQYF
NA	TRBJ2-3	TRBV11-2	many	TGTGCCAGCAGCTTCGGGTATGGCACAGATACGCAGTATTTT	CASSFGYGTDTQYF
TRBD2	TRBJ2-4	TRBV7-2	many	TGTGCCAGCAGCTTGAGGCTAGCGGGGAGTCTAGCCAAAAACATTCAGTACTTC	CASSLRLAGSLAKNIQYF
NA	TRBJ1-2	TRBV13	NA	TGTGCCAGCAGCTTGCCCTTATCCGGACAGTCCTATGGCTACACCTTC	CASSLPLSGQSYGYTF
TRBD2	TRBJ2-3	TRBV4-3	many	TGCGCCAGCAGCCAAGACGCCTTGAGCGGGAGTCCAGATACGCAGTATTTT	CASSQDALSGSPDTQYF
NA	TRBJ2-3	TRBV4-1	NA	TGCGCCAGCAGCAGCGGAGACTCGGGCACAGATACGCAGTATTTT	CASSSGDSGTDTQYF
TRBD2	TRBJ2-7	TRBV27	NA	TGTGCCAGCAGTTACACAGCGGGAGGGCCGGGTGAGCAGTACTTC	CASSYTAGGPGEQYF
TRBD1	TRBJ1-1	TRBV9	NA	TGTGCCAGCAGCGTAGTAGGACAGGGTCAAATCAGCCCCACTGAAGCTTTCTTT	CASSVVGQGQISPTEAFF
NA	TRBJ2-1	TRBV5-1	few	TGCGCCAGCAGCCGCGCCACAGGTGTTGCTGGAGTTGAGCAGTTCTTC	CASSRATGVAGVEQFF